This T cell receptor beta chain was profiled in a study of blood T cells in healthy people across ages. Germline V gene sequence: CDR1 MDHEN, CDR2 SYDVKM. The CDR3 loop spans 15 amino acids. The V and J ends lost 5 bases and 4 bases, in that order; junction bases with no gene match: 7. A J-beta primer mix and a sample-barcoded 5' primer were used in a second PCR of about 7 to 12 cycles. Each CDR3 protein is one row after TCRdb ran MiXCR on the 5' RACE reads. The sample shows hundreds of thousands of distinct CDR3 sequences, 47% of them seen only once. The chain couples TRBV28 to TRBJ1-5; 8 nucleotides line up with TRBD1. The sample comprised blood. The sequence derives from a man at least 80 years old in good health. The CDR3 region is CASSGGQVLNQPQHF. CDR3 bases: TGTGCCAGCAGTGGGGGACAGGTCCTTAATCAGCCCCAGCATTTT.